One sample yielded the 26 T cell receptor beta chains listed below, sequenced in a study of PD-1 blockade in classical Hodgkin lymphoma. This table comes from immunoSEQ multiplex PCR, and its TCRdb copy is limited to in-frame clones, with some not included. Here the sample spans under 20,000 clones, around three quarters being singletons. Sample time point: cycle 4 day 1 (C4D1), after 5 to 7 weeks of nivolumab. All trial patients relapsed after autologous stem cell transplantation. The sequences come from peripheral blood mononuclear cells (PBMCs), collected before the fourth cycle of nivolumab. The receptors originated from a human donor with classical Hodgkin lymphoma.

V is TRBV5-1 and J is TRBJ2-5; the D is unclear. Trimming shortened V by 3 bases and J by 3 bases, and 15 bases separated the two germline ends. The germline V gene has CDR1 SGHRS and CDR2 YFSETQ. The CDR3 has 15 amino acids. The DNA for the CDR3 is TGCGCCAGCAGCTACGCTAGTACAAGGGAAGAGACCCAGTACTTC. Translating it yields CASSYASTREETQYF.

This clone qualifies as medium-sized. The V gene is TRBV21-1, the J gene TRBJ1-5; no check of the table's D call, TRBD1, against the DNA was made. TRBV21-1 is a pseudogene locus. The CDR3 covers 14 residues. CDR3 DNA sequence: TGTGCCAGCAGCTACCATAAGGGGAATCAGCCCCAGCATTTT. Protein product: CASSYHKGNQPQHF.

The chain employs TRBV6-1 and TRBJ1-1, with 8 bases that match TRBD1. The CDR3 has 15 amino acids. The V gene end was trimmed by 8 bases and the J gene end by 0 bases; junction bases not matched to a gene: 8. From germline, CDR1 is MNHNS and CDR2 SASEGT. CDR3 in DNA: TGTGCCAGCGGCCCGGGACAGGCGGTGAACACTGAAGCTTTCTTT. It translates to CASGPGQAVNTEAFF.

The chain recombines TRBV6-6 with TRBJ1-3, with D unclear. Germline V CDR1 and CDR2: MNHNY, SVGAGI (reference sequence). V was trimmed by 6 bases and J by 0 bases, leaving 6 bases between them. This CDR3 spans 13 amino acids. CDR3 sequence (DNA): TGTGCCAGCAGGGACCACTCTGGAAACACCATATATTTT. It is translated as CASRDHSGNTIYF.

J is TRBJ2-2 and V is TRBV19, with 9 bases identical to TRBD2. The CDR3 sequence is 17 residues long. Trimming took 6 bases from V and 0 from J; bases not matched to a gene: 8. Germline V gene lookup returns CDR1 LNHDA and CDR2 SQIVND (reference sequence). In DNA, the CDR3 is TGTGCCAGTAGACGGCGGGGGGGCGTTTCGAACACCGGGGAGCTGTTTTTT. Translation gives CASRRRGGVSNTGELFF.

The chain recombines TRBV5-4 with TRBJ2-2; D is uncertain. CDR1 and CDR2 (germline): SGHNT, YYREEE (reference sequence). The CDR3 has 13 residues. V lost 1 base and J 7 bases, leaving 8 bases between the germline ends. CDR3 loop: CASSLSVNGELFF. CDR3 DNA sequence: TGTGCCAGCAGCTTGTCAGTGAACGGGGAGCTGTTTTTT.

Here the CDR3 reads CASSEAGQNIQYF. The CDR3 DNA is TGTGCCAGCAGTGAAGCGGGGCAGAACATTCAGTACTTC. The chain links TRBV2 to TRBJ2-4, with D perhaps matching TRBD1 (5 bases). Germline V CDR1 and CDR2: SNHLY, FYNNEI. The CDR3 spans 13 residues. Trimming stripped 0 bases from V and 7 bases from J, with 7 bases between.

The rearrangement links TRBV7-3 to TRBJ2-7; TRBD2 aligns across 15 bases. The junction had 0 bases not matched to a gene; V was cut back by 3 bases and J by 6 bases. Germline loops: CDR1 SGHTA, CDR2 FQGTGA. The CDR3 spans 14 residues. The CDR3 region is CASSLGLAGGEQYF. Here the CDR3 DNA reads TGTGCCAGCAGCTTGGGACTAGCGGGAGGCGAGCAGTACTTC.

This sequence joins TRBV6-6 and TRBJ1-2, with D tentatively TRBD1 (5 bases). This CDR3 spans 15 amino acids. Germline CDR1 reads MNHNY; CDR2 reads SVGAGI (reference sequence). Trimming left V 0 bases short and J 6 bases short, with 14 bases between. CDR3 residues: CASSYSIMGLDGYTF. CDR3 nucleotide sequence: TGTGCCAGCAGTTACTCGATAATGGGGCTGGATGGCTACACCTTC.

This clone was detected only a few times. The gene calls are TRBV7-9 and TRBJ2-3; D call uncertain. Germline V gene data show CDR1 as SEHNR and CDR2 as FQNEAQ (reference sequence). The V end lost 0 bases, the J end lost 0 bases, and 4 bases lay between the germline ends. This CDR3 comprises 14 residues. The CDR3 DNA follows: TGTGCCAGCAGCTTAGCCCGGAGCACAGATACGCAGTATTTT. Amino acid sequence: CASSLARSTDTQYF.

The chain is built from TRBV29-1 and TRBJ2-7; TRBD2 aligns across 7 bases. Germline V gene data show CDR1 as SQVTM and CDR2 as ANQGSEA. CDR3 length: 13 amino acids. The trim removed 5 bases at V and 4 bases at J, leaving 8 bases unmatched. The DNA for the CDR3 is TGCAGCGTTCGACCGTGGGAGGGTTACGAGCAGTACTTC. Its translation: CSVRPWEGYEQYF.

This chain links TRBV7-8 with TRBJ2-7; 9 bases align to TRBD2. Germline V gene lookup returns CDR1 SGHVS and CDR2 FQNEAQ. J was trimmed by 1 base and V by 5 bases; bases with no gene match: 9. The length of the CDR3 is 16 residues. The CDR3 region is CASSQLNGLASYEQYF. CDR3 sequence (DNA): TGTGCCAGCAGCCAACTCAATGGACTAGCGTCCTACGAGCAGTACTTC.

This rearrangement joins TRBV10-2 to TRBJ2-1; D is perhaps TRBD1 (6 bases). V gave up 7 bases and J gave up 10 bases, with 17 bases separating them. Germline CDR1 reads WSHSY; CDR2 reads SAAADI. The CDR3 contains 13 residues. The CDR3 protein is CASTLSGVSEQFF. As DNA, the CDR3 is TGCGCCAGCACTCTATCAGGGGTTTCGGAGCAGTTCTTC.

For the CDR3, the DNA is TGTGCCAGCAGTGGACTTACAGGGGGTTACTACACAGATACGCAGTATTTT. Translated: CASSGLTGGYYTDTQYF. This chain links TRBV6-1 with TRBJ2-3; 8 nucleotides align to TRBD1. CDR3 length equals 17 residues. Per the germline V gene, CDR1 is MNHNS and CDR2 is SASEGT. After removal of 4 bases from V and 2 bases from J, the junction contained 11 bases not matched to a gene.

The V and J genes are TRBV5-1 and TRBJ2-7, with D uncertain. V lost 0 bases and J lost 0, with 10 bases in between. Germline CDR1 and CDR2: SGHRS and YFSETQ. This CDR3 spans 15 amino acids. DNA for the CDR3: TGCGCCAGCAGCTTGGCAGCTGGTAGCTCCTACGAGCAGTACTTC. Translation: CASSLAAGSSYEQYF.

This chain connects TRBV5-1 to TRBJ1-1, with 7 bases fitting TRBD1. Germline V gene data show CDR1 as SGHRS and CDR2 as YFSETQ. Trimming cost V 0 bases and J 2 bases; bases outside gene matches: 4. This CDR3 has 15 residues. The CDR3 nucleotides read TGCGCCAGCAGCTTGGCAGGGGGGCTCAACACTGAAGCTTTCTTT. Translation gives CASSLAGGLNTEAFF. Supplemented by reference TRBV5-1 and TRBJ1-1, the full variable domain reads KAGVTQTPRYLIKTRGQQVTLSCSPISGHRSVSWYQQTPGQGLQFLFEYFSETQRNKGNFPGRFSGRQFSNSRSEMNVSTLELGDSALYLCASSLAGGLNTEAFFGQGTRLTVV.

The rearrangement joins TRBV7-9 to TRBJ2-7; D possibly corresponds to TRBD2 (5 bases). The V gene lost 7 bases and the J gene lost 6 bases, with 10 bases spanning the gap. The CDR3 is 11 residues long. Germline CDR1 and CDR2: SEHNR and FQNEAQ (reference sequence). In DNA form, the CDR3 reads TGTGCCAGCATCATTCGGGGCGAGCAGTACTTC. Residues: CASIIRGEQYF.

The chain carries TRBV5-1 and TRBJ2-7; D is possibly TRBD2 (5 bases). Germline CDR1 and CDR2: SGHRS and YFSETQ. The CDR3 has 15 amino acids. With 4 bases removed from V and 6 bases from J, the gap between germline ends came to 20 bases. The CDR3 DNA follows: TGCGCCAGCAGCCCAGACGGGGAAAGGAGAATCGAGCAGTACTTC. It specifies CASSPDGERRIEQYF.

This rearrangement joins TRBV7-7 to TRBJ2-1, with 8 positions matching TRBD2. The J segment lost 10 bases and the V segment lost 1 base, leaving 3 bases of the junction unmatched. The CDR3 contains 13 residues. CDR1 and CDR2 (germline): SSHAT, FNYEAQ (reference sequence). The CDR3 bases are TGTGCCAGCAGCTTAGACCCGGGAGGGGAGCAGTTCTTC. It is translated as CASSLDPGGEQFF. The entire variable domain, with the rest obtained from reference TRBV7-7 and TRBJ2-1, is as follows: GAGVSQSPRYKVTKRGQDVTLRCDPISSHATLYWYQQALGQGPEFLTYFNYEAQPDKSGLPSDRFSAERPEGSISTLTIQRTEQRDSAMYRCASSLDPGGEQFFGPGTRLTVL.

Concerning this clone itself: Its ends do not fully match the called genes, so a read error is possible. The chain couples TRBV27 to TRBJ2-3; 10 bases are shared with TRBD1. The CDR3 is made up of 16 amino acids. Per the germline V gene, CDR1 is MNHEY and CDR2 is SMNVEV (reference sequence). The CDR3, as DNA: TGTGCCAGCCGTTTATACGGACAGGGGGGCACAGATACGCAGTATTTT. Protein: CASRLYGQGGTDTQYF.

This chain links TRBV5-1 with TRBJ2-7; the D gene is possibly TRBD1 (6 bases). Germline assignment: CDR1 SGHRS and CDR2 YFSETQ. The V end was cut by 0 bases, the J end by 5 bases, with 12 bases between. This CDR3 has 14 residues. As DNA, the CDR3 is TGCGCCAGCAGCTTGGCGCAGGGGATAAACGAGCAGTACTTC. It codes for CASSLAQGINEQYF. The variable domain in full, with the rest retrieved from reference TRBV5-1 and TRBJ2-7, is KAGVTQTPRYLIKTRGQQVTLSCSPISGHRSVSWYQQTPGQGLQFLFEYFSETQRNKGNFPGRFSGRQFSNSRSEMNVSTLELGDSALYLCASSLAQGINEQYFGPGTRLTVT.

The V gene is TRBV27, the J gene TRBJ1-2, with TRBD1 matching 8 bases. The CDR3 is 13 residues long. CDR1 is MNHEY and CDR2 is SMNVEV in the germline V gene (reference sequence). V dropped 5 bases and J dropped 10; count of bases not matched to a gene: 9. DNA of the CDR3: TGTGCCAGCAGTACCGGGACAGGTCTTGCCTACACCTTC. Amino acids: CASSTGTGLAYTF.

The chain is built from TRBV6-5 and TRBJ2-1, with 13 bases aligning to TRBD2. Looked up from germline, CDR1 is MNHEY and CDR2 is SVGAGI. The V gene end was trimmed by 1 base and the J gene end by 8 bases; junction bases not matched to a gene: 5. The CDR3 is 16 residues long. The CDR3 bases are TGTGCCAGCAGTTACTATACTAGCGGGGGGGCTGATGAGCAGTTCTTC. It encodes CASSYYTSGGADEQFF.

This clone was counted a few times. An end of the junction differs from the germline gene, which may be a read error. V gene TRBV7-9 combines with J gene TRBJ2-1; tentatively, D is TRBD2 (5 bases). The germline V gene has CDR1 SEHNR and CDR2 FQNEAQ (reference sequence). The CDR3 contains 15 residues. The CDR3 here is CASSQERGFSNEQFF. The CDR3 coding sequence is TGCGCCAGCAGCCAAGAACGAGGGTTCAGCAATGAGCAGTTCTTC.

The chain couples TRBV27 to TRBJ2-7; TRBD2 agrees at 12 bases. Trimming took 7 bases from V and 5 from J; bases not matched to a gene: 12. Looked up from germline, CDR1 is MNHEY and CDR2 is SMNVEV (reference sequence). This CDR3 comprises 16 residues. In DNA form, the CDR3 reads TGTGCCAGCACTCCCTTCGGACTAGCGGGAATCAACGAGCAGTACTTC. Residues: CASTPFGLAGINEQYF.

The V gene is TRBV19, the J gene TRBJ1-1; TRBD1 matches at 12 bases. Germline assignment: CDR1 LNHDA and CDR2 SQIVND (reference sequence). This CDR3 has 16 residues. After removal of 6 bases from V and 4 bases from J, the junction contained 9 bases not matched to a gene. Written as DNA, the CDR3 is TGTGCCAGTAGCACATTTCCGGGACAGGGGGCCACTGAAGCTTTCTTT. Translating it yields CASSTFPGQGATEAFF.